This TCR beta chain was sequenced during a study of cytomegalovirus exposure and HLA in healthy donors. Trimming left V 5 bases short and J 0 bases short, with 11 bases between. Germline V CDR1 and CDR2: MGHRA, YSYEKL. CDR3 length: 15 residues. The PCR made use of 60 Vbeta and 13 Jbeta primers. Sequencing used immunoSEQ multiplex PCR; TCRdb keeps in-frame clones, though not all of them. The sample lists roughly 100,000 clones, roughly three quarters occurring once. The chain couples TRBV4-1 to TRBJ2-1; the D gene is possibly TRBD2 (6 bases). The source of this sequence is a male donor in good health and CMV-seropositive. The sample taken for sequencing was PBMCs. CDR3 coding DNA: TGCGCCAGCAGCGCGGGACCGAGCTCCTACAATGAGCAGTTCTTC. This gives the protein CASSAGPSSYNEQFF.